This TCR beta chain was captured in a study of early T cells in non-severe SARS-CoV-2 infection. The CDR3 is 14 residues long. Germline lookup yields CDR1 SGHRS and CDR2 YFSETQ. Trimming took 0 bases from V and 4 from J, leaving 5 bases between them. TCRdb reprocessed the 5' RACE reads with MiXCR, giving one entry per CDR3 protein. The data contain some 80,000 distinct CDR3 sequences, approximately 12% of them seen just once; the ten biggest clones take up around 3.6%. Specimen: whole blood. This TCR derives from an adult who was a healthcare worker with PCR-confirmed SARS-CoV-2 infection or an uninfected control (not recorded which). The rearrangement uses TRBV5-1 and TRBJ2-6; D is unresolved. The CDR3 spells CASSLGRGANVLTF. The DNA of the CDR3 is TGCGCCAGCAGCTTGGGCCGGGGGGCCAACGTCCTGACTTTC.